What follows are 18 T cell receptor beta chains derived from one specimen sequenced in a study of blood T cell repertoires in COVID-19 (dated by TCRdb to about 2020). The library was generated by the immunoSEQ multiplex PCR assay. TCRdb took over this immuneACCESS table, retaining in-frame rearrangements with V and J assigned. Such tables are incomplete; in checked studies, under half of the missing clones stem from an unresolved V gene, and the remainder is unexplained. Counted in this sample were roughly 70,000 clones; 76% of them appeared once. The top ten clones comprise about 15% of the sample. The sequenced sample was peripheral blood. These receptors were obtained from a man in his 60s with COVID-19, enrolled during active disease.

The rearrangement links TRBV5-4 to TRBJ2-5, with TRBD1 matching over 8 bases. Trimming removed 4 bases from V and 4 bases from J; junction bases left unmatched: 9. Germline CDR1 reads SGHNT; CDR2 reads YYREEE (reference sequence). The CDR3 has 15 amino acids. This chain's CDR3 is CASSPKTGVRETQYF. The DNA of the CDR3 is TGTGCCAGCAGCCCCAAGACAGGGGTCCGAGAGACCCAGTACTTC.

The V gene is TRBV3-1 (or the pseudogene TRBV3-2), the J gene TRBJ1-1, with no clear D. Trimming removed 5 bases at V and 8 bases at J, with 12 bases between. The CDR3 extends over 12 amino acids. CDR1 is LGHDT and CDR2 is YNNKEL in the germline V gene (reference sequence). Written as DNA, the CDR3 is TGTGCCAGCAGCTTGAGCGGGAGGGAAGCTTTCTTT. Protein: CASSLSGREAFF.

The V and J genes are TRBV6-6 and TRBJ1-5, with D tentatively TRBD1 (5 bases). CDR1 and CDR2 (germline): MNHNY, SVGAGI (reference sequence). This CDR3 contains 15 residues. Trimming removed 6 bases from V and 2 bases from J, with 14 bases in between. DNA for the CDR3: TGTGCCAGCAGACAAGGGGTTTTAGGCAATCAGCCCCAGCATTTT. Residues: CASRQGVLGNQPQHF.

V usage is TRBV19 and J usage is TRBJ1-5; weak D call: TRBD1 (5 bases). This CDR3 has 18 residues. Trimming shortened V by 4 bases and J by 4 bases, and 23 bases separated the two germline ends. Germline-derived CDR1 and CDR2 are LNHDA and SQIVND (reference sequence). The CDR3 DNA sequence: TGTGCCAGTAGTACAAGACACCCGCGAAGGGGTGGTAATCAGCCCCAGCATTTT. This sequence encodes CASSTRHPRRGGNQPQHF.

The V gene is TRBV6-5, the J gene TRBJ2-1; 8 bases align to TRBD2. With 7 bases clipped from V and 7 bases from J, the junction kept 6 bases outside the gene matches. This CDR3 is 13 amino acids long. Germline V gives CDR1 MNHEY, CDR2 SVGAGI. DNA for the CDR3: TGTGCCAGCACGGGGGGGGCTTTGAATGAGCAGTTCTTC. Translating gives CASTGGALNEQFF.

This clone was found a few times. This chain links TRBV10-2 with TRBJ1-1; TRBD1 is a possible D gene (5 bases). This CDR3 has 14 amino acids. The germline gives CDR1 WSHSY, CDR2 SAAADI. V gave up 7 bases and J gave up 2 bases, with 14 bases separating them. The CDR3 nucleotides are TGCGCCAGCACCATTCAGGGAGGAAACACTGAAGCTTTCTTT. Protein sequence: CASTIQGGNTEAFF.

This chain links TRBV6-2 or TRBV6-3 with TRBJ2-1; TRBD2 matches at 9 bases. This CDR3 spans 14 amino acids. Per germline, CDR1 MNHEY and CDR2 SVGEGT. The J segment lost 9 bases and the V segment lost 4 bases, leaving 7 bases of the junction unmatched. Here the CDR3 DNA reads TGTGCCAGCAGTTGGGGACTAGCATTGGGTGAGCAGTTCTTC. This translates into CASSWGLALGEQFF.

J is TRBJ1-5 and V is TRBV6-1; D call uncertain. This CDR3 has 15 residues. The germline CDR1 and CDR2 sequences are MNHNS and SASEGT. Deletions cut 3 bases from V and 5 bases from J, with 14 bases between. The CDR3 loop reads CASSDFGLEDQPQHF. The CDR3 bases are TGTGCCAGCAGTGATTTTGGGTTAGAGGATCAGCCCCAGCATTTT.

The chain couples TRBV5-1 to TRBJ2-1, with D perhaps TRBD1 (6 bases). V was shortened by 4 bases and J by 8 bases, with 16 bases between the two germline ends. Germline V gene sequence: CDR1 SGHRS, CDR2 YFSETQ. The length of the CDR3 is 14 residues. Here the CDR3 reads CASSPITGSHEQFF. CDR3 bases: TGCGCCAGCAGCCCAATAACAGGGTCCCATGAGCAGTTCTTC.

The chain has TRBV2 and TRBJ2-2; D may be TRBD2 (6 bases). The CDR3 consists of 13 residues. CDR1 SNHLY and CDR2 FYNNEI come from the germline V gene. With 6 bases removed from V and 7 bases from J, the gap between germline ends came to 12 bases. The CDR3 loop is CASRTSEDGELFF. Here the CDR3 DNA reads TGTGCCAGCAGGACTAGTGAGGACGGGGAGCTGTTTTTT.

This clone is labeled medium-sized. The chain is built from TRBV4-1 and TRBJ1-1; 7 bases are a match to TRBD1. The CDR3 runs 17 residues. V trimming: 3 bases; J trimming: 3 bases; junction bases outside the gene matches: 13. Germline CDR1 is MGHRA and CDR2 is YSYEKL. In DNA form, the CDR3 reads TGCGCCAGCAGCCACAGGGGGTTCCTGAACAATTACACTGAAGCTTTCTTT. This translates into CASSHRGFLNNYTEAFF.

The chain has TRBV18 and TRBJ1-6, with 7 positions matching TRBD1. Germline V lookup: CDR1 KGHSH, CDR2 LQKENI. Trimming at V came to 5 bases and at J to 10 bases, leaving 8 bases not matched to a gene. This CDR3 comprises 14 residues. The CDR3 loop reads CASSFGTDESPLHF. The CDR3 region has the DNA TGTGCCAGCTCATTCGGGACAGATGAGTCACCCCTCCACTTT.

The chain recombines TRBV10-1 with TRBJ2-3; D possibly corresponds to TRBD1 (6 bases). Germline V gene data show CDR1 as WNHNN and CDR2 as SYGVQD (reference sequence). The CDR3 consists of 14 residues. V lost 3 bases and J 6 bases, leaving 13 bases between the germline ends. The chain's CDR3 is CASSETGYGDTQYF. Here the CDR3 DNA reads TGCGCCAGCAGTGAAACAGGGTACGGGGATACGCAGTATTTT.

The gene calls are TRBV2 and TRBJ2-7, with 10 bases aligning to TRBD1. Germline values: CDR1 SNHLY, CDR2 FYNNEI. This CDR3 region has 13 residues. Trimming cost V 7 bases and J 4 bases; bases outside gene matches: 4. CDR3 protein: CASTRTGGYEQYF. Written as DNA, the CDR3 is TGTGCCAGCACCAGGACAGGGGGTTACGAGCAGTACTTC.

The genes are TRBV2 and TRBJ2-2, with TRBD1 matching 10 bases. The V gene's germline CDR1 is SNHLY and CDR2 FYNNEI. With V trimmed by 8 bases and J by 5 bases, 2 bases remained unmatched. The CDR3 is 13 residues long. This CDR3 is CASLGQGTGELFF. The CDR3 DNA reads TGTGCCAGCTTGGGACAGGGGACCGGGGAGCTGTTTTTT.

This clone was seen just once. This sequence joins TRBV23-1 and TRBJ2-7; D not resolved. TRBV23-1 is sorted into the ORF group, with uncertain function. V was shortened by 10 bases and J by 6 bases, with 16 bases between the two germline ends. The CDR3 runs 12 residues. CDR3 sequence: CATRSPVSEQYF. The DNA of the CDR3 is TGCGCCACCCGCTCACCGGTTAGCGAGCAGTACTTC.

CDR3 coding DNA: TGTGCCAGCAGCGTAGGATGGACACCCCCCCAGCCCCAGCATTTT. As protein: CASSVGWTPPQPQHF. The chain uses TRBV9 and TRBJ1-5, with D perhaps TRBD1 (5 bases). Trimming removed 0 bases at V and 7 bases at J, with 14 bases between. The CDR3 covers 15 residues. Germline V gives CDR1 SGDLS, CDR2 YYNGEE.

This chain uses TRBV29-1 with TRBJ2-5; tentatively, D is TRBD2 (5 bases). The ends were cut back, 6 bases at V and 4 bases at J, with 21 bases in the middle. CDR1 and CDR2 (germline): SQVTM, ANQGSEA. The CDR3 extends over 15 amino acids. CDR3 nucleotides: TGCAGCGTCACGCCGGCCGGGCGGGTGGGAGAGACCCAGTACTTC. This codes for CSVTPAGRVGETQYF. The full variable domain, rest sourced from reference TRBV29-1 and TRBJ2-5, is SAVISQKPSRDICQRGTSLTIQCQVDSQVTMMFWYRQQPGQSLTLIATANQGSEATYESGFVIDKFPISRPNLTFSTLTVSNMSPEDSSIYLCSVTPAGRVGETQYFGPGTRLLVL.